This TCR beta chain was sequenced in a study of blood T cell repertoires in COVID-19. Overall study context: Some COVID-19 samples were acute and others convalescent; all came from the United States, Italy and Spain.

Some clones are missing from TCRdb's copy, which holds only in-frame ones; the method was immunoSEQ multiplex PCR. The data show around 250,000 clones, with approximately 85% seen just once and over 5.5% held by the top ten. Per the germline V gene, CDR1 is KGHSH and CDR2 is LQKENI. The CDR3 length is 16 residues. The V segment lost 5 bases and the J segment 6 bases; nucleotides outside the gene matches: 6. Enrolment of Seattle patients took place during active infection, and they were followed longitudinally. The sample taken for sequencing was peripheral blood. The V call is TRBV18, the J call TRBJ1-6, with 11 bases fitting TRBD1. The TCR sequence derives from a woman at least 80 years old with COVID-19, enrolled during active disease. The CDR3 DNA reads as TGTGCCAGCTCAGCTCAGGGGACAGGGGGTAATTCACCCCTCCACTTT. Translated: CASSAQGTGGNSPLHF.